Presented here are 27 T cell receptor beta chains from one specimen sequenced in a study of memory CD4+ T cells and cytomegalovirus serostatus. Here immunoSEQ multiplex PCR was the method, and the copy in TCRdb shows in-frame clones only, minus some. Of some 80,000 clones listed, 75% to 90% are singletons. The sort gate was single viable CD3+CD4+CD8-CD45RO+ cells for memory CD4+ T cells. The source material was memory CD4+ T cells from blood. All receptors come from an adult in good health and CMV-seronegative.

This clone was found a few times. This chain uses TRBV5-4 with TRBJ1-1; a possible D gene is TRBD1 (5 bases). The CDR3 runs 13 residues. V lost 7 bases to trimming and J lost 4 bases, with 14 bases between them. Per the germline V gene, CDR1 is SGHNT and CDR2 is YYREEE (reference sequence). CDR3 sequence: CASRRERVTEAFF. In DNA form, the CDR3 reads TGTGCCAGCCGCAGGGAGAGAGTCACTGAAGCTTTCTTT.

The chain joins TRBV6-4 to TRBJ2-3; D uncertain. CDR1 is MRHNA and CDR2 is SNTAGT in the germline V gene. The ends were cut back, 2 bases at V and 1 base at J, with 4 bases in the middle. The CDR3 runs 13 residues. CDR3 bases: TGTGCCAGCAGTGACGATGGCACAGATACGCAGTATTTT. It specifies CASSDDGTDTQYF.

The chain couples TRBV7-8 to TRBJ1-2; D unresolved. Germline CDR1 reads SGHVS; CDR2 reads FQNEAQ. Trimming pared 2 bases from V and 2 bases from J, leaving 12 bases between. This CDR3 region has 15 residues. The CDR3 spells CASSLNLQTNYGYTF. DNA for the CDR3: TGTGCCAGCAGCTTAAATCTACAGACGAACTATGGCTACACCTTC.

Turning to this clone: One end of the junction varies from germline; a read error may be responsible. CDR3 region: CASSSSGGYQETQYF. In DNA, the CDR3 is TGTGCTAGCAGCTCTAGCGGGGGGTACCAAGAGACCCAGTACTTC. The chain uses TRBV7-7 and TRBJ2-5; 11 bases are shared with TRBD2. This CDR3 has 15 residues. From germline, CDR1 is SSHAT and CDR2 FNYEAQ (reference sequence). Using reference TRBV7-7 and TRBJ2-5 for the parts outside the CDR3, the full variable domain is GAGVSQSPRYKVTKRGQDVTLRCDPISSHATLYWYQQALGQGPEFLTYFNYEAQPDKSGLPSDRFSAERPEGSISTLTIQRTEQRDSAMYRCASSSSGGYQETQYFGPGTRLLVL.

The chain uses TRBV5-1 and TRBJ2-7; 7 bases are a match to TRBD1. Germline V CDR1 and CDR2: SGHRS, YFSETQ. This CDR3 comprises 14 residues. The V segment lost 2 bases and the J segment 7 bases; nucleotides outside the gene matches: 9. CDR3 nucleotide sequence: TGCGCCAGCAGCTTCGTAGGGGGCCTTGGTGAGCAGTACTTC. Translated: CASSFVGGLGEQYF.

The V gene is TRBV7-2, the J gene TRBJ2-1; D not resolved. The CDR3 sequence is 11 residues long. V lost 5 bases and J lost 8, with 7 bases in between. Germline CDR1 SGHTA, CDR2 FQGNSA. CDR3 region: CASSPVDEQFF. The CDR3 nucleotides are TGTGCCAGCAGCCCGGTTGATGAGCAGTTCTTC.

The sample holds a few counts of this clone. The chain joins TRBV18 to TRBJ1-5; maybe TRBD1 (5 bases). Deletions cut 6 bases from V and 8 bases from J, with 14 bases between. This CDR3 contains 13 residues. CDR1 is KGHSH, CDR2 LQKENI, per germline. CDR3 region: CASSQTQEKPQHF. The DNA for the CDR3 is TGTGCCAGCTCGCAGACACAGGAAAAGCCCCAGCATTTT.

The V gene is TRBV25-1, the J gene TRBJ2-7; perhaps D is TRBD1 or TRBD2 (5 bases each). This CDR3 is built from 13 residues. V lost 4 bases and J 7 bases, leaving 14 bases between the germline ends. CDR1 and CDR2 (germline): MGHDK, SYGVNS. The CDR3 reads CASSAALEGEQYF. CDR3 coding DNA: TGTGCCAGCAGTGCAGCCCTCGAGGGGGAGCAGTACTTC.

This clone is a singleton in its sample. The genes are TRBV5-4 and TRBJ2-4; 10 bases line up with TRBD1. V trimming: 3 bases; J trimming: 0 bases; junction bases outside the gene matches: 3. The CDR3 covers 16 residues. Germline CDR1 and CDR2: SGHNT and YYREEE (reference sequence). CDR3 in DNA: TGTGCCAGCAGCTCGGGACAGGGGCTAGCCAAAAACATTCAGTACTTC. Translated, it gives CASSSGQGLAKNIQYF. Full variable domain (remainder filled in from reference TRBV5-4 and TRBJ2-4): ETGVTQSPTHLIKTRGQQVTLRCSSQSGHNTVSWYQQALGQGPQFIFQYYREEENGRGNFPPRFSGLQFPNYSSELNVNALELDDSALYLCASSSGQGLAKNIQYFGAGTRLSVL.

This clone came up a few times. The chain combines TRBV6-8 with TRBJ1-1; D is unresolved. Germline CDR1 and CDR2: MNHGY and SAAAGT. CDR3 length: 10 amino acids. V was shortened by 9 bases and J by 12 bases, with 14 bases between the two germline ends. The CDR3 loop reads CARPQLGPFF. In DNA form, the CDR3 reads TGTGCCAGGCCCCAATTGGGCCCTTTCTTT.

V and J are TRBV18 and TRBJ2-7; perhaps TRBD1 as D (6 bases). This CDR3 has 13 amino acids. CDR1 and CDR2 (germline): KGHSH, LQKENI. The germline V and J ends were trimmed by 0 bases and 6 bases, with 9 bases remaining between them. The CDR3 is CASSPPGTSEQYF. In nucleotides, the CDR3 is TGTGCCAGCTCACCACCAGGGACATCCGAGCAGTACTTC.

The chain couples TRBV6-4 to TRBJ2-3; 9 nucleotides match TRBD1. V gave up 6 bases and J gave up 3 bases; unmatched junction bases: 7. The CDR3 loop spans 15 amino acids. Germline V lookup: CDR1 MRHNA, CDR2 SNTAGT. CDR3 nucleotide sequence: TGTGCCAGCAGCTTGACAGGGGGAAGGACAGATACGCAGTATTTT. This sequence encodes CASSLTGGRTDTQYF.

This clone was seen only a few times. The chain uses TRBV6-1 and TRBJ1-5, with 9 nucleotides matching TRBD1. Per germline, CDR1 MNHNS and CDR2 SASEGT. CDR3 length: 17 amino acids. V lost 2 bases, J lost 6 bases, and 11 bases stayed unmatched. The CDR3 region has the DNA TGTGCCAGCAGTGAATCTGGACAGGGGTTTTCAGGTCAGCCCCAGCATTTT. The encoded protein is CASSESGQGFSGQPQHF.

V is TRBV11-2 and J is TRBJ1-1; tentatively, D is TRBD1 (6 bases). V dropped 5 bases and J dropped 2 bases, with 12 bases sitting between them. Germline assignment: CDR1 SGHAT and CDR2 FQNNGV. This CDR3 has 14 amino acids. CDR3 amino acids: CASSLGQTNTEAFF. The CDR3 DNA is TGTGCCAGCAGCCTAGGACAGACAAACACTGAAGCTTTCTTT.

This clone was seen only a few times. The rearrangement joins TRBV19 to TRBJ1-1; a weak D match, TRBD1 (5 bases). CDR3 size: 14 residues. Germline V lookup: CDR1 LNHDA, CDR2 SQIVND (reference sequence). Trimming took off 3 bases at V and 0 bases at J, with 8 bases between the two ends. Here the CDR3 DNA reads TGTGCCAGTAGTATGGGACGGATGAACACTGAAGCTTTCTTT. Translated: CASSMGRMNTEAFF.

The V gene is TRBV27, the J gene TRBJ1-5; no definite D call. CDR1 MNHEY and CDR2 SMNVEV come from the germline V gene (reference sequence). This CDR3 spans 14 amino acids. V was trimmed by 5 bases and J by 8 bases, leaving 16 bases between them. The CDR3 DNA sequence: TGTGCCAGCAGTGTTTACCTAGGCGTGAAGCCCCAGCATTTT. Residues: CASSVYLGVKPQHF.

The V gene is TRBV27, the J gene TRBJ1-1, with D tentatively TRBD1 (5 bases). CDR3 length: 17 residues. Germline V gene sequence: CDR1 MNHEY, CDR2 SMNVEV (reference sequence). Trimming took 2 bases from V and 1 from J, leaving 17 bases between them. The CDR3, as DNA: TGTGCCAGCAGTTTAGGGGGAGGGCAAGTTGGGAACACTGAAGCTTTCTTT. This translates into CASSLGGGQVGNTEAFF.

This clone is medium-sized by share. This sequence joins TRBV9 and TRBJ1-3; D might be TRBD1 (6 bases). V was clipped by 0 bases and J by 0 bases, with 13 bases between them. Germline assignment: CDR1 SGDLS and CDR2 YYNGEE. The CDR3 extends over 17 amino acids. In DNA form, the CDR3 reads TGTGCCAGCAGCGTAGTTGGAACAGGGAGCTCTGGAAACACCATATATTTT. Translated, it gives CASSVVGTGSSGNTIYF.

This clone was detected only a few times. The chain couples TRBV5-1 to TRBJ1-4, with 7 positions matching TRBD1. Germline CDR1 and CDR2: SGHRS and YFSETQ. After removal of 3 bases from V and 3 bases from J, the junction contained 5 bases not matched to a gene. The CDR3 totals 15 residues. The CDR3 nucleotides are TGCGCCAGCAGCTCCGACAGGGCGGCTAATGAAAAACTGTTTTTT. Translated: CASSSDRAANEKLFF.

The V call is TRBV30, the J call TRBJ1-6; D uncertain. The CDR3 has 12 amino acids. V was pared by 0 bases and J by 13 bases, with 10 bases between. The germline CDR1 and CDR2 sequences are GTSNPN and SVGIG (reference sequence). The CDR3, as DNA: TGTGCCTGGAGTGTACGGAGGCCCCCCCTCCACTTT. Its translation: CAWSVRRPPLHF.

This chain connects TRBV18 to TRBJ2-1, with TRBD2 as a possible D gene (6 bases). Germline V lookup: CDR1 KGHSH, CDR2 LQKENI. The CDR3 runs 14 residues. V gave up 3 bases and J gave up 8 bases, with 14 bases separating them. CDR3 bases: TGTGCCAGCTCACCGGATAGGGACTTGTATGAGCAGTTCTTC. Translating gives CASSPDRDLYEQFF.

The V and J genes are TRBV28 and TRBJ1-5, with D perhaps TRBD1 (5 bases). Germline V lookup: CDR1 MDHEN, CDR2 SYDVKM. The CDR3 is 15 amino acids. V was clipped by 6 bases and J by 1 base, with 13 bases between them. This CDR3 reads CASRVDSPSNQPQHF. The CDR3 DNA sequence: TGTGCCAGCAGAGTCGACAGTCCCAGCAATCAGCCCCAGCATTTT.

This chain connects TRBV9 to TRBJ1-2; perhaps TRBD1 as D (5 bases). The CDR3 sequence is 15 residues long. Germline V gene lookup returns CDR1 SGDLS and CDR2 YYNGEE. The V end lost 0 bases, the J end lost 8 bases, and 17 bases lay between the germline ends. The CDR3: CASSVDNGWGSGYTF. For the CDR3, the DNA is TGTGCCAGCAGCGTAGATAACGGGTGGGGCAGCGGCTACACCTTC.

The J gene is TRBJ1-2, the V gene TRBV11-2; D unresolved. V lost 4 bases and J lost 0, with 6 bases in between. Germline assignment: CDR1 SGHAT and CDR2 FQNNGV. This CDR3 comprises 13 residues. CDR3 nucleotide sequence: TGTGCCAGCAGCTCCGGTGCTAACTATGGCTACACCTTC. It specifies CASSSGANYGYTF. The variable domain in full, completed from reference TRBV11-2 and TRBJ1-2, reads EAGVAQSPRYKIIEKRQSVAFWCNPISGHATLYWYQQILGQGPKLLIQFQNNGVVDDSQLPKDRFSAERLKGVDSTLKIQPAKLEDSAVYLCASSSGANYGYTFGSGTRLTVV.

CDR3 protein: CASSFGPTVATDTQYF. CDR3 nucleotides: TGTGCCAGCAGCTTTGGTCCGACAGTCGCCACAGATACGCAGTATTTT. This chain joins TRBV5-6 and TRBJ2-3; D is perhaps TRBD1 (5 bases). The CDR3 is made up of 16 amino acids. Germline loops: CDR1 SGHDT, CDR2 YYEEEE. Between the trimmed V and J ends, which lost 2 bases and 2 bases, there was a span of 15 bases. Full variable domain (outside the CDR3, taken from reference TRBV5-6 and TRBJ2-3): DAGVTQSPTHLIKTRGQQVTLRCSPKSGHDTVSWYQQALGQGPQFIFQYYEEEERQRGNFPDRFSGHQFPNYSSELNVNALLLGDSALYLCASSFGPTVATDTQYFGPGTRLTVL.

This chain joins TRBV6-4 and TRBJ1-2; D may be TRBD1 (6 bases). The germline V and J ends were trimmed by 0 bases and 1 base, with 12 bases remaining between them. The CDR3 length is 16 residues. The germline CDR1 and CDR2 sequences are MRHNA and SNTAGT. The CDR3 sequence: CASSDSFRQDNYGYTF. Written as DNA, the CDR3 is TGTGCCAGCAGTGACTCCTTCAGACAGGATAACTATGGCTACACCTTC.

CDR3 nucleotide sequence: TGTGCCAGCAGTCCGGGACAGGCAGATCAGCCCCAGCATTTT. It codes for CASSPGQADQPQHF. This chain joins TRBV6-1 and TRBJ1-5, with 8 bases fitting TRBD1. J lost 5 bases, V lost 5 bases, and 5 bases had no gene match. The CDR3 is 14 residues long. CDR1 and CDR2 from the germline V gene are MNHNS and SASEGT.